These 15 T cell receptor beta chains were all obtained from the same sample, sequenced in a study of cytomegalovirus exposure and HLA in healthy donors. Primers included in the PCR were 60 Vbeta and 13 Jbeta primers. Some clones are missing from TCRdb's copy, which holds only in-frame ones; the method was immunoSEQ multiplex PCR. The sample lists 80,000 or so clones, 70% to 85% occurring once. What was sequenced was PBMCs. The receptor source for this set is a man aged 50-60 years in good health and CMV-seropositive.

This clone has a single count. J is TRBJ2-7 and V is TRBV6-1; no firm D call. The CDR3 has 13 amino acids. Germline V gene data show CDR1 as MNHNS and CDR2 as SASEGT. Trimming stripped 3 bases from V and 2 bases from J, with 8 bases between. CDR3 protein: CASSDYGPYEQYF. CDR3 DNA: TGTGCCAGCAGTGACTATGGGCCCTACGAGCAGTACTTC.

The genes are TRBV5-6 and TRBJ1-3, with a possible D match to TRBD1 (5 bases). The CDR3 extends over 14 amino acids. The V end lost 1 base, the J end lost 3 bases, and 8 bases lay between the germline ends. The germline gives CDR1 SGHDT, CDR2 YYEEEE. In nucleotides, the CDR3 is TGTGCCAGCAGCTTGCTAGGGGTTGGAAACACCATATATTTT. Its protein is CASSLLGVGNTIYF. Complete variable domain (other parts from reference TRBV5-6 and TRBJ1-3): DAGVTQSPTHLIKTRGQQVTLRCSPKSGHDTVSWYQQALGQGPQFIFQYYEEEERQRGNFPDRFSGHQFPNYSSELNVNALLLGDSALYLCASSLLGVGNTIYFGEGSWLTVV.

The chain carries TRBV7-8 and TRBJ2-1; D might be TRBD2 (5 bases). V was pared by 1 base and J by 12 bases, with 19 bases between. Germline V gene data show CDR1 as SGHVS and CDR2 as FQNEAQ. This CDR3 has 15 amino acids. CDR3 bases: TGTGCCAGCAGCTTAGGGAGCGGACCGGCATATAGGCAGTTCTTC. Protein product: CASSLGSGPAYRQFF.

V is TRBV27 and J is TRBJ2-5, with TRBD2 matching 11 bases. The CDR3 is made up of 17 amino acids. V lost 2 bases to trimming and J lost 11 bases; unmatched junction nucleotides: 16. CDR1 and CDR2 from the germline V gene are MNHEY and SMNVEV (reference sequence). DNA of the CDR3: TGTGCCAGCAGTTTAAGTCTAGCGGGAGGCAGCCTACGAGGGCAGTACTTC. This sequence encodes CASSLSLAGGSLRGQYF.

The chain combines TRBV5-1 with TRBJ2-2, with 7 positions matching TRBD2. CDR1 is SGHRS, CDR2 YFSETQ, per germline. The J segment lost 5 bases and the V segment lost 6 bases, leaving 16 bases of the junction unmatched. The CDR3 runs to 17 residues. As DNA, the CDR3 is TGCGCCAGCACCGTTGGAGGTTTGGCGGGAGTAACCGGGGAGCTGTTTTTT. This translates into CASTVGGLAGVTGELFF.

The chain joins TRBV7-3 to TRBJ2-3; a weak D match, TRBD2 (6 bases). V was cut by 1 base and J by 1 base, with 12 bases left in between. The CDR3 runs to 16 residues. Germline assignment: CDR1 SGHTA and CDR2 FQGTGA. The CDR3 sequence is CASSLNPGGGTDTQYF. The DNA of the CDR3 is TGTGCCAGCAGCTTAAATCCCGGCGGGGGCACAGATACGCAGTATTTT.

The chain's CDR3 is CASSVGGGFASYEQYF. In nucleotides, the CDR3 is TGTGCCAGCAGCGTAGGAGGGGGCTTCGCCTCCTACGAGCAGTACTTC. The chain combines TRBV9 with TRBJ2-7, with TRBD1 matching 7 bases. This CDR3 region has 16 residues. The ends lost 0 bases at V and 0 bases at J; junction bases unmatched: 6. Germline V gene sequence: CDR1 SGDLS, CDR2 YYNGEE.

This clone has just a few counts. The chain employs TRBV14 and TRBJ2-1; D is undetermined. CDR3 length: 16 residues. The germline V gene encodes CDR1 SGHDN and CDR2 FVKESK. Trimming left V 4 bases short and J 0 bases short, with 13 bases between. The CDR3 sequence: CASSLSGPSSYNEQFF. The CDR3, as DNA: TGTGCCAGCAGCCTAAGTGGGCCTTCCTCCTACAATGAGCAGTTCTTC.

The chain recombines TRBV27 with TRBJ2-1, with D perhaps TRBD2 (5 bases). Germline lookup yields CDR1 MNHEY and CDR2 SMNVEV (reference sequence). CDR3 size: 11 residues. V lost 6 bases to trimming and J lost 8 bases, with 8 bases between them. CDR3 bases: TGTGCCAGCAGAGTCGGGGATGAGCAGTTCTTC. Amino acids: CASRVGDEQFF.

The chain combines TRBV18 with TRBJ2-2; 10 positions match TRBD2. Per the germline V gene, CDR1 is KGHSH and CDR2 is LQKENI. Trimming at V came to 0 bases and at J to 3 bases, leaving 19 bases not matched to a gene. This CDR3 spans 22 amino acids. The CDR3 reads CASSPPDSGTAFGLADTGELFF. CDR3 DNA sequence: TGTGCCAGCTCACCACCGGATTCCGGGACGGCCTTCGGACTAGCGGACACCGGGGAGCTGTTTTTT.

The V gene is TRBV10-3, the J gene TRBJ2-7, with 10 bases that match TRBD2. CDR1 and CDR2 (germline): ENHRY, SYGVKD. The length of the CDR3 is 16 residues. Trimming removed 2 bases from V and 4 bases from J; junction bases left unmatched: 8. The CDR3 DNA is TGTGCCATCAGTGAGCCTAGCGGGAGACCCGGATACGAGCAGTACTTC. Encoded protein: CAISEPSGRPGYEQYF.

The V call is TRBV4-2, the J call TRBJ2-3; 14 bases are a match to TRBD2. This CDR3 has 16 residues. Trimming took 5 bases from V and 4 from J; bases not matched to a gene: 5. From germline, CDR1 is LGHNA and CDR2 YNFKEQ. The CDR3 DNA follows: TGTGCCAGCAGCAAGGGACTAGCGGGAGCCCCAGATACGCAGTATTTT. It specifies CASSKGLAGAPDTQYF.

The rearrangement uses TRBV6-1 and TRBJ1-2; D possibly corresponds to TRBD1 (5 bases). Between the trimmed V and J ends, which lost 0 bases and 5 bases, there was a span of 13 bases. This CDR3 has 15 residues. Germline loops: CDR1 MNHNS, CDR2 SASEGT. CDR3 residues: CASSEAVGQKYGYTF. CDR3 sequence (DNA): TGTGCCAGCAGTGAAGCGGTGGGGCAGAAATATGGCTACACCTTC.

J is TRBJ2-1 and V is TRBV29-1; 8 positions agree with TRBD2. V lost 6 bases, J lost 0 bases, and 10 bases stayed unmatched. Germline V gene lookup returns CDR1 SQVTM and CDR2 ANQGSEA. The CDR3 contains 16 residues. As DNA, the CDR3 is TGCAGCGTCGGGGGGGTTGGCGGGGGCTCCTACAATGAGCAGTTCTTC. It is translated as CSVGGVGGGSYNEQFF.

This chain joins TRBV2 and TRBJ1-5, with a weak D call TRBD1 (6 bases). Germline V lookup: CDR1 SNHLY, CDR2 FYNNEI. V was trimmed by 4 bases and J by 4 bases, leaving 11 bases between them. The CDR3 is 14 amino acids. DNA for the CDR3: TGTGCCAGCAGTGGTACAGGGCAGAATCAGCCCCAGCATTTT. Its protein product is CASSGTGQNQPQHF.